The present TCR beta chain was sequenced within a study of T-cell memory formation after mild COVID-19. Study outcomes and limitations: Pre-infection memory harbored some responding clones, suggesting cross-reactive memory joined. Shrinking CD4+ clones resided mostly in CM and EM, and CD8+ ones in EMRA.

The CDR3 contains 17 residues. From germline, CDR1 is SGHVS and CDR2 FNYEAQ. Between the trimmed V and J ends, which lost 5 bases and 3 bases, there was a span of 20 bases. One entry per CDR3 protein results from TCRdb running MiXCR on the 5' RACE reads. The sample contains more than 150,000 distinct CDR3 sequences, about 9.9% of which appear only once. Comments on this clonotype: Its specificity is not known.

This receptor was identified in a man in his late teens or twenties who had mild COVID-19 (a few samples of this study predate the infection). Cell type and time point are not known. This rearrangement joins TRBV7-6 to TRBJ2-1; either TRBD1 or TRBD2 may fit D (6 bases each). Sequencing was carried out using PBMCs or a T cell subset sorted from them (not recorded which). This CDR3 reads CASSPRTRGLNYNEQFF. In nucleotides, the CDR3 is TGTGCCAGCAGCCCCCGGACCCGGGGGCTGAACTACAATGAGCAGTTCTTC.